This T cell receptor beta chain was profiled in a study of T-cell memory formation after mild COVID-19. The study, taken as a whole, reports: Contracting CD4+ clones sat mainly in CM and EM; CD8+ in EMRA. Prior to infection, memory already included some responding clones, suggesting cross-reactive memory joined. Among clones contracting day 15 to 85, CD4/CD8 was balanced, whereas later expanders leaned CD4+.

This clonotype was detected ten times or more. Its target is not known. The CDR3 spans 15 residues. Germline loops: CDR1 SGHNT, CDR2 YYREEE (reference sequence). Trimming cost V 0 bases and J 1 base; bases outside gene matches: 1. It was 5'RACE with constant-segment primers that produced the TCR alpha and TCR beta cDNA libraries, which carried sample barcodes and UMIs. TCRdb re-called the 5' RACE reads with MiXCR, one entry per CDR3 protein. The sample gives 350,000 to 500,000 distinct CDR3 sequences, approximately 18% of which show up once; roughly 21% is in the top ten. The sequence came from a man younger than 35 who had mild COVID-19 (a few samples of this study predate the infection). Cell type and time point are not known. J is TRBJ2-7 and V is TRBV5-4, with 10 positions matching TRBD1. Material: PBMCs or a T cell subset sorted from them (not recorded which). The CDR3 DNA sequence: TGTGCCAGCAGCTTGGTGGGACAGGGGTCCTACGAGCAGTACTTC. This codes for CASSLVGQGSYEQYF.